Listed here are 27 T cell receptor beta chains from one sample, sequenced in a study of Graves' ophthalmopathy and Graves' hyperthyroidism. RNA transcripts were the template, and TCR beta CDR3 regions were amplified from them. First-round RT-PCR with HTBI primers preceded a second-round multiplex PCR. TCRdb itself ran the multiplex PCR reads through MiXCR, one entry per CDR3 protein. The table includes some 390,000 distinct CDR3 sequences, around 17% detected once. Sequencing was performed on peripheral blood. These receptors were taken from a woman under 30 with Graves' ophthalmopathy.

This clonotype was counted many times. The DNA for the CDR3 is TGCGCCAGCAGCGAGGGGCCGGGACAGTCCTACGAGCAGTACTTC. It yields the protein CASSEGPGQSYEQYF. This chain links TRBV5-1 with TRBJ2-7; 7 nucleotides match TRBD1. The length of the CDR3 is 15 residues. The V gene end was trimmed by 4 bases and the J gene end by 1 base; junction bases not matched to a gene: 8. Per the germline V gene, CDR1 is SGHRS and CDR2 is YFSETQ.

This clonotype was counted at least ten times. The CDR3 nucleotides read TGTGCCAGCAGCGGGGTTCGGGGGTTCGAGCAGTACTTC. It encodes CASSGVRGFEQYF. The chain combines TRBV6-5 with TRBJ2-7, with D maybe TRBD2 (6 bases). The CDR3 has 13 amino acids. Germline-derived CDR1 and CDR2 are MNHEY and SVGAGI. Trimming left V 6 bases short and J 6 bases short, with 15 bases between.

This clonotype was seen repeatedly, ten times or more. The rearrangement uses TRBV6-5 and TRBJ2-7; TRBD1 aligns across 10 bases. CDR3 length equals 16 residues. Germline V lookup: CDR1 MNHEY, CDR2 SVGAGI. The V segment lost 11 bases and the J segment 5 bases; nucleotides outside the gene matches: 18. The CDR3 region is CAGRDRGLSVLNEQYF. The CDR3 DNA follows: TGTGCCGGACGGGACAGGGGCCTCTCGGTCCTCAACGAGCAGTACTTC.

The chain joins TRBV6-5 to TRBJ1-2; 8 bases map to TRBD1. This CDR3 region has 12 residues. Trimming removed 6 bases from V and 8 bases from J; junction bases left unmatched: 5. Germline V gives CDR1 MNHEY, CDR2 SVGAGI. The CDR3 spells CASRGTGGGYTF. The CDR3 DNA reads as TGTGCCAGCAGGGGGACAGGAGGCGGCTACACCTTC.

The chain employs TRBV6-1 and TRBJ2-5; 7 bases map to TRBD2. V shed 5 bases, J shed 5 bases, and the junction held 11 bases outside the gene matches. The CDR3 contains 15 residues. Per the germline V gene, CDR1 is MNHNS and CDR2 is SASEGT. CDR3 region: CASSTRDYPWETQYF. The CDR3 DNA reads as TGTGCCAGCAGTACCCGGGACTACCCTTGGGAGACCCAGTACTTC.

This clonotype was found many times. The J gene is TRBJ1-5, the V gene TRBV7-2; D remains ambiguous. This CDR3 has 15 amino acids. Germline assignment: CDR1 SGHTA and CDR2 FQGNSA. Deletions cut 5 bases from V and 4 bases from J, with 15 bases between. In nucleotides, the CDR3 is TGTACCAGCAGCCCCTATCTGGGGTGGAATCAGCCCCAGCATTTT. Protein product: CTSSPYLGWNQPQHF.

This clonotype was counted many times. This rearrangement joins TRBV5-5 to TRBJ2-5; tentatively, D is TRBD1 (6 bases). CDR3 size: 14 residues. The V end was cut by 2 bases, the J end by 4 bases, with 12 bases between. The germline V gene has CDR1 SGHKS and CDR2 YYEKEE (reference sequence). CDR3 in DNA: TGTGCCAGCAGCTTAACAGGGAATAGAGAGACCCAGTACTTC. Amino acids: CASSLTGNRETQYF.

The chain recombines TRBV6-5 with TRBJ2-2; possible D gene TRBD1, 6 bases. The CDR3 has 17 residues. Germline values: CDR1 MNHEY, CDR2 SVGAGI. V was pared by 0 bases and J by 0 bases, with 11 bases between. CDR3: CASSYSTWTANTGELFF. The CDR3 DNA follows: TGTGCCAGCAGTTACTCGACCTGGACAGCGAACACCGGGGAGCTGTTTTTT.

As regards this clonotype: At one end the junction does not follow the germline gene, possibly because of a read error. The genes are TRBV6-2 or TRBV6-3 and TRBJ2-1; D remains unclear. The germline CDR1 and CDR2 sequences are MNHEY and SVGEGT. The CDR3 loop spans 12 amino acids. The CDR3 DNA reads as TGTGCCAGCAGTTACGGTCGTAGCTCCGCCAGTTTC. Its translation is CASSYGRSSASF.

The rearrangement links TRBV12-3 or TRBV12-4 to TRBJ2-7; the match to TRBD2 covers 9 bases. The CDR3 sequence is 17 residues long. V shed 1 base and J 0 bases; nucleotides not matched to a gene: 7. CDR3 amino acids: CASSLVPSGTSSYEQYF. CDR3 DNA sequence: TGTGCCAGCAGTTTAGTGCCTAGCGGGACCTCCTCCTACGAGCAGTACTTC.

This clonotype was picked up many times. This chain joins TRBV28 and TRBJ2-7, with 15 bases that match TRBD2. J was trimmed by 0 bases and V by 2 bases; bases with no gene match: 5. The CDR3 totals 18 residues. In germline, CDR1 is MDHEN, CDR2 SYDVKM. The CDR3 coding sequence is TGTGCCAGCAGTTTAGGGGGACTAGCGGGGGGATTCTCCTACGAGCAGTACTTC. This codes for CASSLGGLAGGFSYEQYF.

This clonotype was recorded a few times. The chain carries TRBV28 and TRBJ1-5; unclear D gene. Germline V CDR1 and CDR2: MDHEN, SYDVKM. Trimming shortened V by 11 bases and J by 6 bases, and 20 bases separated the two germline ends. The CDR3 extends over 14 amino acids. The CDR3 DNA reads TGTGCCGCCAACCCCGGCAGAGCTGGTCAGCCCCAGCATTTT. Amino acids: CAANPGRAGQPQHF.

This clonotype has a count of ten or more. The chain couples TRBV2 to TRBJ2-5; the D is unclear. V was clipped by 4 bases and J by 4 bases, with 10 bases between them. Germline-derived CDR1 and CDR2 are SNHLY and FYNNEI. The CDR3 is made up of 13 amino acids. The CDR3 loop is CASSGNSRETQYF. In DNA, the CDR3 is TGTGCCAGCAGTGGGAATTCAAGAGAGACCCAGTACTTC.

This clonotype was recorded many times. V usage is TRBV29-1 and J usage is TRBJ2-3; 16 bases agree with TRBD2. The germline V gene encodes CDR1 SQVTM and CDR2 ANQGSEA. V lost 5 bases and J lost 10; bases outside the gene matches: 24. The CDR3 has 20 amino acids. The CDR3 region has the DNA TGCAGCGTTAAGAAGGGGCGATCCGGGACTAGCGGGAGGGCCCGAGTGGCGCAGTATTTT. Translating gives CSVKKGRSGTSGRARVAQYF.

This clonotype was found many times. This chain connects TRBV5-1 to TRBJ1-6; D is unresolved. With 2 bases removed from V and 6 bases from J, the gap between germline ends came to 6 bases. Germline V gene data show CDR1 as SGHRS and CDR2 as YFSETQ. The CDR3 totals 13 residues. The DNA of the CDR3 is TGCGCCAGCAGCTTCGAAAGTAATTCACCCCTCCACTTT. Translated, it gives CASSFESNSPLHF.

This clonotype has a count of ten or more. The chain uses TRBV5-1 and TRBJ2-3; TRBD2 matches 12 bases. The CDR3 spans 16 residues. V gave up 4 bases and J gave up 0 bases; unmatched junction bases: 3. Germline assignment: CDR1 SGHRS and CDR2 YFSETQ. The DNA of the CDR3 is TGCGCCAGCAGCGGGACTAGCGGGTCCAGCACAGATACGCAGTATTTT. As protein: CASSGTSGSSTDTQYF.

The table lists this clonotype with many counts. V gene TRBV6-2 or TRBV6-3 combines with J gene TRBJ2-2; perhaps TRBD1 as D (6 bases). The V end was cut by 5 bases, the J end by 2 bases, with 12 bases between. The germline V gene has CDR1 MNHEY and CDR2 SVGEGT. The CDR3 has 15 residues. The DNA of the CDR3 is TGTGCCAGCAGTCGTGGGACAAGAAACACCGGGGAGCTGTTTTTT. Its translation: CASSRGTRNTGELFF.

This clonotype occurred many times. This chain links TRBV19 with TRBJ1-5; D is possibly TRBD1 (6 bases). Trimming took 3 bases from V and 0 from J, leaving 12 bases between them. Germline lookup yields CDR1 LNHDA and CDR2 SQIVND (reference sequence). The CDR3 extends over 16 amino acids. The CDR3 sequence is CASSISRGHSNQPQHF. The CDR3 DNA is TGTGCCAGTAGTATTTCTCGGGGGCATAGCAATCAGCCCCAGCATTTT.

At least ten counts were recorded for this clonotype. The junction and the germline gene differ at one end; a read error may be behind it. The CDR3 region is CASWTGGWDGCTF. DNA of the CDR3: TGTGCCAGCTGGACAGGGGGTTGGGATGGCTGCACCTTC. The chain carries TRBV12-3 or TRBV12-4 and TRBJ1-2, with 10 nucleotides matching TRBD1. The CDR3 sequence is 13 residues long.

This clonotype appeared many times. The chain employs TRBV12-3 or TRBV12-4 and TRBJ1-3, with D tentatively TRBD1 (6 bases). The V gene lost 7 bases and the J gene lost 4 bases, with 17 bases spanning the gap. This CDR3 contains 15 residues. The CDR3 here is CASNGQGIRGNTIYF. The CDR3 region has the DNA TGTGCCAGCAACGGGCAGGGGATTAGAGGAAACACCATATATTTT.

The rearrangement joins TRBV2 to TRBJ1-1, with D possibly matching TRBD1 (5 bases). CDR3 size: 15 residues. Germline CDR1 SNHLY, CDR2 FYNNEI. Trimming took 4 bases from V and 5 from J, leaving 17 bases between them. The CDR3 sequence: CASSVHRFPGTEAFF. The CDR3 DNA follows: TGTGCCAGCAGTGTACACAGGTTTCCCGGGACTGAAGCTTTCTTT.

This clonotype showed up many times. This rearrangement joins TRBV6-1 to TRBJ2-5; D remains unclear. The CDR3 spans 11 residues. Germline V gene lookup returns CDR1 MNHNS and CDR2 SASEGT. Trimming took 1 base from V and 7 from J, leaving 4 bases between them. CDR3 protein: CASSEVGTQYF. For the CDR3, the DNA is TGTGCCAGCAGTGAAGTAGGGACCCAGTACTTC.

This clonotype was detected many times. The V and J genes are TRBV20-1 and TRBJ1-6, with TRBD1 as a possible D gene (5 bases). The CDR3 totals 16 residues. Germline assignment: CDR1 DFQATT and CDR2 SNEGSKA (reference sequence). V lost 2 bases, J lost 8 bases, and 19 bases lay in between. CDR3 bases: TGCAGTGCTAGATCACTATCTACCGGGGGGGATTCACCCCTCCACTTT. The encoded protein is CSARSLSTGGDSPLHF.

Many counts were recorded for this clonotype. The chain is built from TRBV9 and TRBJ2-2; either TRBD1 or TRBD2 may fit D (5 bases each). Trimming removed 1 base at V and 8 bases at J, with 15 bases between. This CDR3 is 15 amino acids long. Germline V gene sequence: CDR1 SGDLS, CDR2 YYNGEE. Here the CDR3 reads CASSVIGAGGGELFF. CDR3 bases: TGTGCCAGCAGCGTAATAGGGGCCGGAGGAGGGGAGCTGTTTTTT.

In this sample, this clonotype turned up many times. V usage is TRBV10-3 and J usage is TRBJ1-6, with D uncertain. V shed 2 bases and J shed 8 bases, with 7 bases lying between them. The germline CDR1 and CDR2 sequences are ENHRY and SYGVKD. The CDR3 length is 13 residues. The CDR3 DNA is TGTGCCATCAGTGAGACTCTGGATTCACCCCTCCACTTT. Its translation: CAISETLDSPLHF.

This clonotype showed up many times. V and J are TRBV28 and TRBJ2-7; perhaps TRBD1 as D (6 bases). The CDR3 consists of 15 residues. V lost 3 bases and J 3 bases, leaving 15 bases between the germline ends. Germline V lookup: CDR1 MDHEN, CDR2 SYDVKM. The CDR3 reads CASSLTRGRIYEQYF. The CDR3 DNA is TGTGCCAGCAGTTTGACCAGGGGAAGAATCTACGAGCAGTACTTC.

This clonotype was seen ten or more times. The chain couples TRBV6-5 to TRBJ2-7, with D unresolved. The CDR3 is 14 amino acids. V was trimmed by 7 bases and J by 2 bases, leaving 15 bases between them. Germline loops: CDR1 MNHEY, CDR2 SVGAGI. The CDR3 is CASTLSQGPYEQYF. CDR3 sequence (DNA): TGTGCCAGCACTCTCTCTCAAGGACCCTACGAGCAGTACTTC.